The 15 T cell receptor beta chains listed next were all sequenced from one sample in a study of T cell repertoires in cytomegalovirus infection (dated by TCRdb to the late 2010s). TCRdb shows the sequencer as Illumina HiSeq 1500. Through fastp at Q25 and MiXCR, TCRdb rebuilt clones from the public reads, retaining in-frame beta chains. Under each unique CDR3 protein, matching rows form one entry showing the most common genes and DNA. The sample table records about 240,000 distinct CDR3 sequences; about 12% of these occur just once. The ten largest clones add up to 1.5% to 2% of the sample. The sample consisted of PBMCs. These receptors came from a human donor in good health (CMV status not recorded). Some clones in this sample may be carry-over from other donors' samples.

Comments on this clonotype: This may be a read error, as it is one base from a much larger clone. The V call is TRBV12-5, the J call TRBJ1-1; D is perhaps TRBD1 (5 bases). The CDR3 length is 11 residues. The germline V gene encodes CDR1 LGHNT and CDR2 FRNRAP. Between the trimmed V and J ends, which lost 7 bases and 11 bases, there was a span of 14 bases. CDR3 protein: CASARGDEAFF. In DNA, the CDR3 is TGTGCTAGTGCCCGGGGGGACGAGGCTTTCTTT.

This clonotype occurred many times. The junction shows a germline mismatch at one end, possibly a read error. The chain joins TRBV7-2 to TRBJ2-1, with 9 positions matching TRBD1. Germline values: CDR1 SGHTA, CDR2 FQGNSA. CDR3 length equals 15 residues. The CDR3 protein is CASSLATGGPHEQFF. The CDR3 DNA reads TGTGCCAGCAGTTTAGCCACAGGGGGCCCACATGAGCAGTTCTTC.

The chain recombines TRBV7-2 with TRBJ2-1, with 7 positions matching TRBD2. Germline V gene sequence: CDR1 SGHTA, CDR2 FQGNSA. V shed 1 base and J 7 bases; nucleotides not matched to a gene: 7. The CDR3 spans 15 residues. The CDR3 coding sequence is TGTGCCAGCAGCTTAGGACCCCCCGGGGGGAATGAGCAGTTCTTC. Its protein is CASSLGPPGGNEQFF.

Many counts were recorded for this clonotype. CDR3 sequence (DNA): TGTGCCAGCAGCCCAGGGACTAGAATACCCATTCAGTACTTC. It is translated as CASSPGTRIPIQYF. The V gene is TRBV28, the J gene TRBJ2-4; TRBD2 agrees at 8 bases. J was trimmed by 9 bases and V by 6 bases; bases with no gene match: 10. The CDR3 spans 14 residues. The germline V gene encodes CDR1 MDHEN and CDR2 SYDVKM.

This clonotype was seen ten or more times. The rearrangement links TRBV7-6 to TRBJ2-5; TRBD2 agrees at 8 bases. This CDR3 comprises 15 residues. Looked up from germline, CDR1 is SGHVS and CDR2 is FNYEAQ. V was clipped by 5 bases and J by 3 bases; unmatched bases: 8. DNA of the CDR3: TGTGCCAGCAGCCCCCGAGGGACTAGAGAAGAGACCCAGTACTTC. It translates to CASSPRGTREETQYF.

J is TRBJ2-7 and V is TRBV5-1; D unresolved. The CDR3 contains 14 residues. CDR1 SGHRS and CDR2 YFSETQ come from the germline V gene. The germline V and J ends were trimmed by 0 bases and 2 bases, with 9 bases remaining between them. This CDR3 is CASSLGTMAYEQYF. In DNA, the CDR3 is TGCGCCAGCAGCTTGGGAACGATGGCCTACGAGCAGTACTTC.

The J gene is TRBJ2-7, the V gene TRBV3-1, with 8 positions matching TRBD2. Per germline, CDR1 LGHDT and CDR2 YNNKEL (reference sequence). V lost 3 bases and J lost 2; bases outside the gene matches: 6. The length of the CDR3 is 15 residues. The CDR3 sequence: CASSQTSAKPYEQYF. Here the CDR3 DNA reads TGTGCCAGCAGCCAGACTAGCGCGAAACCCTACGAGCAGTACTTC.

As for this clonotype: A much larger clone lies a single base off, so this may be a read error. CDR3 protein: CASSPRQGVYSYTF. In DNA form, the CDR3 reads TGTGCCAGCAGCCCACGACAGGGAGTATATAGCTACACCTTC. V gene TRBV7-4 combines with J gene TRBJ1-2; 7 nucleotides agree with TRBD1. Germline V gives CDR1 SGHVT, CDR2 SQSDAQ. CDR3 length equals 14 residues. Trimming removed 5 bases from V and 9 bases from J; junction bases left unmatched: 12.

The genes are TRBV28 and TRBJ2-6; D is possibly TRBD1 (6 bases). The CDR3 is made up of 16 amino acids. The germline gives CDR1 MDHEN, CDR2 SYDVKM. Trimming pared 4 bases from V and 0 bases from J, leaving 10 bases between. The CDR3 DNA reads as TGTGCCAGCAGTTCACAGGGAACCTCTGGGGCCAACGTCCTGACTTTC. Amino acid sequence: CASSSQGTSGANVLTF.

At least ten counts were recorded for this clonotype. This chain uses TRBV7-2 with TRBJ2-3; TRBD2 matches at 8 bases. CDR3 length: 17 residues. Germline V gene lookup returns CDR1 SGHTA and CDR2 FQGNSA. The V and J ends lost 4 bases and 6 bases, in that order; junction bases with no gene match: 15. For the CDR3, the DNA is TGTGCCAGCAGCTCCCCCCGGGGGCGGGGGGAGGCGGATACGCAGTATTTT. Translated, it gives CASSSPRGRGEADTQYF.

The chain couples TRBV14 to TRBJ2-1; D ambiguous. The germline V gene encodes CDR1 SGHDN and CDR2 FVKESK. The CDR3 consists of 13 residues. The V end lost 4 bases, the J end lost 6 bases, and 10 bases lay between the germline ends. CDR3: CASSPRLANEQFF. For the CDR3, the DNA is TGTGCCAGCAGCCCCCGATTGGCCAATGAGCAGTTCTTC.

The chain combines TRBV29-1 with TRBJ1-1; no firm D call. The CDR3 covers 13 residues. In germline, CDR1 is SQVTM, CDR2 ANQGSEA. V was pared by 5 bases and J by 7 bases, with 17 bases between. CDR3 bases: TGCAGCGTTCAGCTACCTAGCCCGAGTGAAGCTTTCTTT. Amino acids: CSVQLPSPSEAFF.

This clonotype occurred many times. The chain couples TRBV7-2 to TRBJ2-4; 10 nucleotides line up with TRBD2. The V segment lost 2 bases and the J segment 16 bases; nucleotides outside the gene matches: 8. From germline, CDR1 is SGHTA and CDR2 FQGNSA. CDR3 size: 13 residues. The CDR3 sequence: CASSLKQREGRYF. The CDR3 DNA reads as TGTGCCAGCAGCTTAAAACAGCGGGAGGGCCGATACTTC.

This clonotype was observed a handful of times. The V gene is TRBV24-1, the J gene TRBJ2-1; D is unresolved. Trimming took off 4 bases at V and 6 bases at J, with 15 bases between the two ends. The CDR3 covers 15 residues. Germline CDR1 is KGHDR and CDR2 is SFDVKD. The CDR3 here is CATSDPVDLGNEQFF. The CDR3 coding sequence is TGTGCCACCAGTGACCCCGTGGACCTGGGCAATGAGCAGTTCTTC.

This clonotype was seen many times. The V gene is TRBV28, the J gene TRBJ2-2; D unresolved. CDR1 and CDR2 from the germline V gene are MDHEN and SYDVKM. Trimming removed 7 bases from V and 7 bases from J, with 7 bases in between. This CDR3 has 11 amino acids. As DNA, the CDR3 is TGTGCCAGCACCCTCCACGGGGAGCTGTTTTTT. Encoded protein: CASTLHGELFF.